This T cell receptor beta chain was documented in a study of blood T cell repertoires in COVID-19. The CDR3 has 15 residues. V lost 1 base and J 3 bases, leaving 9 bases between the germline ends. Looked up from germline, CDR1 is MGHRA and CDR2 is YSYEKL. This clone was counted between two and nine times. Generated by immunoSEQ multiplex PCR, the TCRdb table keeps only in-frame clones and is missing some. The data hold roughly 180,000 clones, with around 90% observed a single time. Everyone who took part was 18 to 89 years old, and they came from 24 US areas. Grouping used clinical history reported by participants in a survey and questionnaire.

Sequencing used PBMCs or T cells enriched from blood (not recorded which). This sequence joins TRBV4-1 and TRBJ1-4; D is possibly TRBD1 (5 bases). The TCR originated in a young woman who had recovered from COVID-19. The CDR3 DNA reads TGCGCCAGCAGCCAAGTGGGGGGAGCTAATGAAAAACTGTTTTTT. It is translated as CASSQVGGANEKLFF.